This T cell receptor beta chain stems from a study of cytomegalovirus exposure and HLA in healthy donors. Across the whole study: T cells numbering around 200 million yielded 90 million to 140 million unique TCR beta sequences in an earlier analysis.

On this clone: Its specificity is not known.

The V gene's germline CDR1 is SGHVS and CDR2 FQNEAQ. J lost 4 bases, V lost 5 bases, and 10 bases had no gene match. This CDR3 region has 15 residues. Study findings and constraints: According to the study, some 160 TCR beta chains were cytomegalovirus-associated. Rare TCR sequences dominated, though some public TCRs recurred in many donors.

Primers for the PCR totalled 60 Vbeta and 13 Jbeta. Assay used: immunoSEQ multiplex PCR; TCRdb lists only in-frame clones, some missing. Among 150,000 to 200,000 clones listed, about 80% were seen once. The chain employs TRBV7-8 and TRBJ2-7; TRBD1 matches 8 bases. The sequencing input was PBMCs. This sequence was found in a female donor in good health and CMV-seronegative. CDR3 coding DNA: TGTGCCAGCAGCCCCGGACAGGGTCTCGCATACGAGCAGTACTTC. Protein sequence: CASSPGQGLAYEQYF.